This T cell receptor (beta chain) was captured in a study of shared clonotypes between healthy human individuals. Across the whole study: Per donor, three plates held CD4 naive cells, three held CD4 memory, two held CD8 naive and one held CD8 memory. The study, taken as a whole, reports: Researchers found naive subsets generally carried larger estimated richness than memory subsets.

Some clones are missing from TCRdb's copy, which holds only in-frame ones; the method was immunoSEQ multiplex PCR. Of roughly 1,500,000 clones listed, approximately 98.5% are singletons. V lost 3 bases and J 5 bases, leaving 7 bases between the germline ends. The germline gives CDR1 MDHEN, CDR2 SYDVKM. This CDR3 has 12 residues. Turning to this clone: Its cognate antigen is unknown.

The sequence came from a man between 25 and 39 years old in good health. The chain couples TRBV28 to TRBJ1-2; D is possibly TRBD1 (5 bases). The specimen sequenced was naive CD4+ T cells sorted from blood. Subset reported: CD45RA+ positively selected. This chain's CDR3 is CASSLTAYGYTF. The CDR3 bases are TGTGCCAGCAGTTTGACAGCGTATGGCTACACCTTC.